The 27 T cell receptor beta chains in this list originate from one sample, sequenced in a study of PD-1 blockade in classical Hodgkin lymphoma. Brentuximab vedotin exposure varied, and every patient relapsed after autologous stem cell transplantation. Method: immunoSEQ multiplex PCR; TCRdb's copy keeps in-frame clones and lacks some. The sample records some 60,000 clones, roughly nine tenths being singletons. The starting material was peripheral blood mononuclear cells (PBMCs), obtained at baseline. The receptors shown here come from a human donor with classical Hodgkin lymphoma.

The V call is TRBV10-1, the J call TRBJ2-2; D is unresolved. Germline-derived CDR1 and CDR2 are WNHNN and SYGVQD (reference sequence). V lost 1 base, J lost 6 bases, and 3 bases lay in between. This CDR3 region has 12 residues. For the CDR3, the DNA is TGCGCCAGCAGTGAGTTGCCCGGGGAGCTGTTTTTT. Its protein product is CASSELPGELFF.

The chain combines TRBV5-1 with TRBJ1-1; 8 positions match TRBD1. V dropped 1 base and J dropped 4; count of bases not matched to a gene: 3. Germline V gene sequence: CDR1 SGHRS, CDR2 YFSETQ. The CDR3 totals 14 residues. CDR3 amino acids: CASSLTGGGTEAFF. The CDR3 region has the DNA TGCGCCAGCAGCTTGACAGGGGGAGGCACTGAAGCTTTCTTT.

CDR3 amino acids: CASSLQGINYGYTF. In nucleotides, the CDR3 is TGTGCCAGCAGCCTACAGGGGATTAACTATGGCTACACCTTC. This chain uses TRBV5-8 with TRBJ1-2; 7 bases are a match to TRBD1. Germline V CDR1 and CDR2: SGHTS, YDEGEE. The CDR3 loop spans 14 amino acids. The V segment lost 4 bases and the J segment 1 base; nucleotides outside the gene matches: 4. Full variable domain (outside the CDR3, taken from reference TRBV5-8 and TRBJ1-2): EAGVTQSPTHLIKTRGQQATLRCSPISGHTSVYWYQQALGLGLQFLLWYDEGEERNRGNFPPRFSGRQFPNYSSELNVNALELEDSALYLCASSLQGINYGYTFGSGTRLTVV.

This chain joins TRBV5-6 and TRBJ2-5; D remains ambiguous. Trimming cost V 5 bases and J 3 bases, with 14 bases left between them. This CDR3 has 14 amino acids. Germline V lookup: CDR1 SGHDT, CDR2 YYEEEE. The DNA of the CDR3 is TGTGCCAGCAGATTCGAATTGATTAAAGAGACCCAGTACTTC. Its translation: CASRFELIKETQYF. The full variable domain, completed using reference TRBV5-6 and TRBJ2-5, is DAGVTQSPTHLIKTRGQQVTLRCSPKSGHDTVSWYQQALGQGPQFIFQYYEEEERQRGNFPDRFSGHQFPNYSSELNVNALLLGDSALYLCASRFELIKETQYFGPGTRLLVL.

V usage is TRBV5-6 and J usage is TRBJ1-3; D is undetermined. The CDR3 consists of 13 residues. Deletions cut 4 bases from V and 5 bases from J, with 10 bases between. The germline gives CDR1 SGHDT, CDR2 YYEEEE. The CDR3 DNA reads as TGTGCCAGCAGCCCGGTCGGAAGAAACACCATATATTTT. Protein product: CASSPVGRNTIYF.

The chain is built from TRBV5-4 and TRBJ2-3; D gene uncertain. The germline V gene encodes CDR1 SGHNT and CDR2 YYREEE (reference sequence). The CDR3 is 14 residues long. V was trimmed by 1 base and J by 1 base, leaving 7 bases between them. As DNA, the CDR3 is TGTGCCAGCAGCTTGCGTACGGGCACAGATACGCAGTATTTT. Protein product: CASSLRTGTDTQYF.

The chain joins TRBV6-1 to TRBJ2-3, with 10 nucleotides matching TRBD2. V dropped 4 bases and J dropped 4; count of bases not matched to a gene: 8. CDR3 length: 16 residues. From germline, CDR1 is MNHNS and CDR2 SASEGT. Here the CDR3 DNA reads TGTGCCAGCAGTGTGTCAGCGGGGGGGTCACCAGATACGCAGTATTTT. Translated: CASSVSAGGSPDTQYF.

V and J are TRBV30 and TRBJ1-1, with TRBD1 matching over 8 bases. This CDR3 is built from 12 residues. CDR1 and CDR2 from the germline V gene are GTSNPN and SVGIG (reference sequence). V trimming: 2 bases; J trimming: 8 bases; junction bases outside the gene matches: 4. The chain's CDR3 is CAWSYRGMEAFF. For the CDR3, the DNA is TGTGCCTGGAGTTACAGGGGGATGGAAGCTTTCTTT.

This rearrangement joins TRBV11-2 to TRBJ1-2; 9 bases align to TRBD1. CDR3 length: 15 amino acids. Losses at the gene ends were 4 bases for V and 6 bases for J; bases not matched to a gene: 9. Germline CDR1 and CDR2: SGHAT and FQNNGV. The chain's CDR3 is CASSWVTQGADGYTF. As DNA, the CDR3 is TGTGCCAGCAGCTGGGTGACACAGGGGGCCGATGGCTACACCTTC.

This chain uses TRBV6-5 with TRBJ2-1; D is uncertain. The CDR3 runs 14 residues. The germline gives CDR1 MNHEY, CDR2 SVGAGI. Trimming stripped 0 bases from V and 3 bases from J, with 6 bases between. The CDR3 sequence is CASSYSRVYNEQFF. CDR3 nucleotide sequence: TGTGCCAGCAGTTACTCAAGAGTCTACAATGAGCAGTTCTTC.

The rearrangement joins TRBV14 to TRBJ1-6; D possibly corresponds to TRBD1 (5 bases). The germline CDR1 and CDR2 sequences are SGHDN and FVKESK. The V end lost 2 bases, the J end lost 10 bases, and 21 bases lay between the germline ends. The CDR3 has 17 residues. The CDR3 is CASSQLPGTGWGSPLHF. The CDR3 nucleotides read TGTGCCAGCAGCCAACTTCCGGGGACGGGGTGGGGATCACCCCTCCACTTT.

The V and J genes are TRBV4-1 and TRBJ1-5; the match to TRBD1 covers 9 bases. Germline V gene data show CDR1 as MGHRA and CDR2 as YSYEKL. The ends lost 1 base at V and 11 bases at J; junction bases unmatched: 15. The CDR3 is 17 residues long. CDR3 in DNA: TGCGCCAGCAGCCAAGGGGCTTGGACAGGGGCAGGATTGGCCCAGCATTTT. Its protein is CASSQGAWTGAGLAQHF.

The chain links TRBV30 to TRBJ1-5, with D perhaps TRBD1 (5 bases). Per the germline V gene, CDR1 is GTSNPN and CDR2 is SVGIG (reference sequence). The CDR3 has 13 residues. Between the trimmed V and J ends, which lost 3 bases and 4 bases, there was a span of 10 bases. The CDR3 loop reads CAWRIRGNQPQHF. CDR3 nucleotides: TGTGCCTGGAGAATTAGGGGAAATCAGCCCCAGCATTTT.

The chain employs TRBV5-4 and TRBJ2-2, with 10 positions matching TRBD2. This CDR3 has 17 residues. V dropped 1 base and J dropped 0; count of bases not matched to a gene: 3. Germline V CDR1 and CDR2: SGHNT, YYREEE (reference sequence). CDR3 in amino acids: CASSLPSGGANTGELFF. The CDR3 DNA is TGTGCCAGCAGCTTGCCCAGCGGGGGGGCGAACACCGGGGAGCTGTTTTTT. Supplemented by reference TRBV5-4 and TRBJ2-2, the full variable domain reads ETGVTQSPTHLIKTRGQQVTLRCSSQSGHNTVSWYQQALGQGPQFIFQYYREEENGRGNFPPRFSGLQFPNYSSELNVNALELDDSALYLCASSLPSGGANTGELFFGEGSRLTVL.

The J gene is TRBJ2-7, the V gene TRBV6-5, with a possible D match to TRBD1 (6 bases). The CDR3 totals 14 residues. V lost 1 base, J lost 5 bases, and 12 bases lay in between. Germline values: CDR1 MNHEY, CDR2 SVGAGI. CDR3: CASSYFGGEDEQYF. Written as DNA, the CDR3 is TGTGCCAGCAGTTACTTTGGGGGCGAGGACGAGCAGTACTTC.

The J gene is TRBJ2-2, the V gene TRBV11-2; weak D call: TRBD2 (6 bases). The germline V gene encodes CDR1 SGHAT and CDR2 FQNNGV. V was pared by 5 bases and J by 4 bases, with 23 bases between. There are 18 residues in the CDR3. CDR3 in amino acids: CASSLTSPRVFGTGELFF. The CDR3, as DNA: TGTGCCAGCAGCCTGACTAGTCCGCGTGTTTTTGGCACCGGGGAGCTGTTTTTT.

The chain's CDR3 is CASGLNPNQPQHF. CDR3 nucleotides: TGTGCTAGTGGTTTGAACCCGAATCAGCCCCAGCATTTT. V is TRBV12-5 and J is TRBJ1-5; no firm D call. V lost 2 bases and J 4 bases, leaving 6 bases between the germline ends. Germline V gives CDR1 LGHNT, CDR2 FRNRAP. The CDR3 has 13 amino acids.

This rearrangement joins TRBV19 to TRBJ1-5; D is uncertain. Trimming left V 6 bases short and J 4 bases short, with 28 bases between. This CDR3 contains 19 residues. CDR1 is LNHDA, CDR2 SQIVND, per germline (reference sequence). CDR3 residues: CASSGSGQAGRRINQPQHF. The DNA for the CDR3 is TGTGCCAGTAGCGGGAGCGGGCAGGCTGGTCGGAGGATTAATCAGCCCCAGCATTTT. Using reference TRBV19 and TRBJ1-5 for the parts outside the CDR3, the full variable domain is DGGITQSPKYLFRKEGQNVTLSCEQNLNHDAMYWYRQDPGQGLRLIYYSQIVNDFQKGDIAEGYSVSREKKESFPLTVTSAQKNPTAFYLCASSGSGQAGRRINQPQHFGDGTRLSIL.

The genes are TRBV30 and TRBJ2-7, with D possibly TRBD1 on 6 matching bases. Germline CDR1 and CDR2: GTSNPN and SVGIG (reference sequence). V was trimmed by 2 bases and J by 6 bases, leaving 11 bases between them. This CDR3 is built from 12 residues. This CDR3 reads CAWSPLQGEQYF. The CDR3 nucleotides read TGTGCCTGGAGTCCTCTACAGGGCGAGCAGTACTTC.

The genes are TRBV7-8 and TRBJ2-1; a possible D gene is TRBD1 (7 bases). The CDR3 covers 13 residues. Looked up from germline, CDR1 is SGHVS and CDR2 is FQNEAQ. The V and J ends lost 8 bases and 5 bases respectively, with 13 bases between them. The CDR3 here is CASVAGGNNEQFF. The CDR3 DNA is TGTGCCAGCGTAGCAGGGGGGAACAATGAGCAGTTCTTC.

The chain carries TRBV7-9 and TRBJ2-3, with 9 bases matching TRBD2. With V trimmed by 0 bases and J by 4 bases, 8 bases remained unmatched. The CDR3 totals 17 residues. Germline V gives CDR1 SEHNR, CDR2 FQNEAQ (reference sequence). The CDR3 DNA is TGTGCCAGCAGCTTAGCGCCGGGACTAGCCTCCTCAGATACGCAGTATTTT. Translated: CASSLAPGLASSDTQYF.

The rearrangement joins TRBV30 to TRBJ1-6, with a weak D call TRBD1 (6 bases). Germline CDR1 is GTSNPN and CDR2 is SVGIG (reference sequence). CDR3 length equals 14 residues. Trimming left V 3 bases short and J 13 bases short, with 19 bases between. The CDR3 region is CAWRKEGGSWPLHF. DNA of the CDR3: TGTGCCTGGAGGAAAGAGGGGGGGTCGTGGCCCCTCCACTTT.

The V call is TRBV5-4, the J call TRBJ1-2; 7 bases are a match to TRBD1. The trim removed 4 bases at V and 5 bases at J, leaving 2 bases unmatched. Germline V CDR1 and CDR2: SGHNT, YYREEE (reference sequence). This CDR3 has 12 amino acids. For the CDR3, the DNA is TGTGCCAGCAGCGAGACAGGGTATGGCTACACCTTC. Translating gives CASSETGYGYTF.

The chain has TRBV25-1 and TRBJ2-7; D may be TRBD2 (6 bases). The CDR3 spans 12 residues. Germline CDR1 reads MGHDK; CDR2 reads SYGVNS. Trimming shortened V by 4 bases and J by 9 bases, and 13 bases separated the two germline ends. CDR3 in amino acids: CASSASRGRQYF. In DNA form, the CDR3 reads TGTGCCAGCAGTGCATCCCGGGGGAGGCAGTACTTC.

This rearrangement joins TRBV4-1 to TRBJ1-1; D not resolved. This CDR3 has 14 amino acids. From germline, CDR1 is MGHRA and CDR2 YSYEKL. V shed 0 bases and J shed 4 bases, with 9 bases lying between them. In DNA, the CDR3 is TGCGCCAGCAGCCAAGATAATGGGCTCACTGAAGCTTTCTTT. Translated: CASSQDNGLTEAFF.

The gene calls are TRBV5-1 and TRBJ2-3, with D hard to call. Germline V gene sequence: CDR1 SGHRS, CDR2 YFSETQ. V was cut by 4 bases and J by 0 bases, with 9 bases left in between. The CDR3 is made up of 14 amino acids. This CDR3 is CASSRLTSTDTQYF. In nucleotides, the CDR3 is TGCGCCAGCAGCCGCTTAACTAGCACAGATACGCAGTATTTT.

The rearrangement links TRBV4-1 to TRBJ2-3; D ambiguous. Germline lookup yields CDR1 MGHRA and CDR2 YSYEKL. The CDR3 spans 13 residues. The ends were cut back, 6 bases at V and 4 bases at J, with 11 bases in the middle. This CDR3 is CASSLLGSDTQYF. CDR3 nucleotide sequence: TGCGCCAGCAGTCTGCTGGGTTCAGATACGCAGTATTTT.